Listed below are T cell receptor beta chains from one sample, sequenced in a study of cytomegalovirus exposure and HLA in healthy donors. Repertoires were generated with immunoSEQ multiplex PCR, while TCRdb's copy carries only in-frame clones and drops some. The sample carries roughly 120,000 clones, approximately 72% recorded once. What was sequenced was PBMCs. Receptors were obtained from a woman in her 40s in good health and CMV-seropositive. Both conserved end residues are trimmed from each CDR3. D genes are given only for firm matches.

D	J	V	CDR3
-	TRBJ1-1	TRBV20-1	SARQITEAF
-	TRBJ1-1	TRBV9	ASSGGLSVNTEAF
TRBD1	TRBJ1-2	TRBV29-1	SVGGTGGADGYT
-	TRBJ1-2	TRBV6-4	ASSDSRQPSPVNYGYT
TRBD1	TRBJ1-1	TRBV7-9	ASSPGTGENTEAF
TRBD1	TRBJ2-1	TRBV19	ASEGAYNEQF
-	TRBJ1-2	TRBV7-9	ASSLSGRAGINYGYT
TRBD2	TRBJ2-1	TRBV6-1	ASSVQSLAGAPREQF
-	TRBJ2-3	TRBV5-1	ASSLGTAPDTQY
-	TRBJ2-5	TRBV5-1	ASSRTGGRVETQY
-	TRBJ1-2	TRBV6-1	ASSDSFGGYT
-	TRBJ1-1	TRBV7-6	ASSLGGEGTEAF
-	TRBJ2-2	TRBV4-3	ASSQGQYTGELF
-	TRBJ2-5	TRBV7-9	ASSLRQGGGETQY
-	TRBJ1-4	TRBV25-1	ASSARDSQATNEKLF
TRBD1	TRBJ2-3	TRBV6-1	ASSDRGQGTDTQY
-	TRBJ2-7	TRBV5-1	ASSSSGNTYEQY
TRBD1	TRBJ1-2	TRBV7-2	ASSAHSGTGVGNYGYT
TRBD2	TRBJ2-5	TRBV28	ASRLIAGEETQY
-	TRBJ1-2	TRBV9	ASSVEGQGYGYT
TRBD1	TRBJ1-2	TRBV2	ASRDRGINYGYT
-	TRBJ2-5	TRBV4-3	ASSQDHRLGPRETQY
-	TRBJ1-1	TRBV11-1	ASSLGVTEAF
-	TRBJ1-1	TRBV29-1	SVGPGHENTEAF
TRBD1	TRBJ1-1	TRBV6-5	ASSSGQGTNTEAF
TRBD1	TRBJ1-1	TRBV4-2	ASSPPSTGSEAF
TRBD2	TRBJ2-2	TRBV7-9	ASSLSSGDTGELF
-	TRBJ1-1	TRBV6-5	ASSYAENTEAF
-	TRBJ1-1	TRBV9	ASSVGPGNTEAF
-	TRBJ2-7	TRBV5-4	ASSSDSQQY
-	TRBJ1-1	TRBV6-6	ASSYSRGTEAF
TRBD2	TRBJ2-7	TRBV2	ASTQTSIDEQY
TRBD1	TRBJ1-1	TRBV6-5	ASNEDRSNTEAF
TRBD1	TRBJ1-1	TRBV18	ASSLGQMNTEAF
-	TRBJ2-7	TRBV5-1	ASSPSGVLSYEQY
TRBD1	TRBJ1-5	TRBV7-2	ASSRGTGSNQPQH
TRBD2	TRBJ2-3	TRBV5-4	ASSIGLAGSTDTQY
-	TRBJ1-1	TRBV6-1	ASSDPGRGTEAF
-	TRBJ1-2	TRBV7-6	ASSLEETGSSGYT
TRBD1	TRBJ1-2	TRBV6-5	ASSSGTGNYGYT
TRBD2	TRBJ2-5	TRBV29-1	SVARGEGETQY
TRBD1	TRBJ1-2	TRBV14	ASSQGTGGNYGYT
-	TRBJ2-2	TRBV7-3	ASSLTEGAPTGELF
TRBD1	TRBJ1-1	TRBV16	ASSPGQTNTEAF
-	TRBJ1-1	TRBV7-3	ASSSPGAAEAF
TRBD1	TRBJ1-6	TRBV6-5	ASRRDRGLPGLH
-	TRBJ2-2	TRBV7-8	ASSLWRLGTGELF
-	TRBJ2-1	TRBV6-5	ASSINPGGGEQF
-	TRBJ2-7	TRBV27	ASSFDSNYEQY
TRBD2	TRBJ2-7	TRBV2	ASSSISGGGGYEQY